This T cell receptor beta chain was captured by sequencing in a study of cytomegalovirus exposure and HLA in healthy donors. This clone was picked up a small number of times. The CDR3 covers 14 residues. Germline V lookup: CDR1 KGHSH, CDR2 LQKENI. The V gene lost 5 bases and the J gene lost 4 bases, with 13 bases spanning the gap. Amplification used 60 Vbeta primers and 13 Jbeta primers. Clones were read by immunoSEQ multiplex PCR, and TCRdb kept only the in-frame ones, dropping some. This table has some 56,000 clones, around 62% appearing once. V usage is TRBV18 and J usage is TRBJ2-3; D may be TRBD2 (6 bases). The source of this sequence is a human donor in good health. Sequences were obtained from PBMCs. The CDR3: CASSTGSSSDTQYF. For the CDR3, the DNA is TGTGCCAGCTCAACCGGGAGCAGCTCAGATACGCAGTATTTT. Filled out from reference TRBV18 and TRBJ2-3, the complete variable domain reads NAGVMQNPRHLVRRRGQEARLRCSPMKGHSHVYWYRQLPEEGLKFMVYLQKENIIDESGMPKERFSAEFPKEGPSILRIQQVVRGDSAAYFCASSTGSSSDTQYFGPGTRLTVL.